The present T cell receptor (beta chain) was sequenced within a study of blood T cell repertoires in COVID-19. Cohort 3 donors counted as recovered after two negative PCRs, clearance, or resolved symptoms. CDR1 is SGDLS, CDR2 YYNGEE, per germline. The V end was cut by 4 bases, the J end by 3 bases, with 23 bases between. This CDR3 is 17 amino acids long. Clones were read by immunoSEQ multiplex PCR, and TCRdb kept only the in-frame ones, dropping some. This table has 230,000 or so clones, roughly four fifths appearing once. The origin of this receptor is a man aged 50 to 59 who had recovered from COVID-19. Sequencing used PBMCs or T cells enriched from blood (not recorded which). V gene TRBV9 combines with J gene TRBJ2-7, with a weak D call TRBD2 (7 bases). The CDR3 sequence: CASSPPWGGADSYEQYF. The CDR3 DNA reads TGTGCCAGCAGCCCTCCGTGGGGGGGGGCCGACAGCTACGAGCAGTACTTC. Complete variable domain (other parts from reference TRBV9 and TRBJ2-7): DSGVTQTPKHLITATGQRVTLRCSPRSGDLSVYWYQQSLDQGLQFLIQYYNGEERAKGNILERFSAQQFPDLHSELNLSSLELGDSALYFCASSPPWGGADSYEQYFGPGTRLTVT.